This T cell receptor beta chain came from a study of T cell changes during pregnancy in multiple sclerosis. Some clones are missing from TCRdb's copy, which holds only in-frame ones; the method was immunoSEQ multiplex PCR. There are over 40,000 clones in the sample; less than 90% occur only once, and 1% to 1.5% lies in the top ten. The germline V gene encodes CDR1 KGHSH and CDR2 LQKENI. The ends were cut back, 5 bases at V and 5 bases at J, with 8 bases in the middle. The CDR3 contains 12 residues. The receptor comes from a female donor with multiple sclerosis, enrolled in a pregnancy study. Sequenced material: CD4+ T cells from peripheral blood mononuclear cells, taken in the second trimester of pregnancy. The chain is built from TRBV18 and TRBJ2-3; D is undetermined. DNA of the CDR3: TGTGCCAGCTCAGCCCCTAGAGATACGCAGTATTTT. Its protein is CASSAPRDTQYF.